These 13 T cell receptor beta chains came from one sample sequenced in a study of blood T cells in healthy people across ages. Using a J-beta primer mix together with a sample-barcoded 5' primer, a second PCR was run for roughly 6 to 11 cycles. TCRdb ran MiXCR on the 5' RACE reads and lists one entry per CDR3 protein. The profile covers under 750,000 distinct CDR3 sequences, with 45% to 55% appearing a single time and approximately 23% taken by the ten largest. The sequencing sample was made of blood. These receptors were taken from a man older than 75 in good health.

The genes are TRBV27 and TRBJ2-1; no clear D gene. V lost 5 bases and J 12 bases, leaving 20 bases between the germline ends. The CDR3 covers 14 residues. Looked up from germline, CDR1 is MNHEY and CDR2 is SMNVEV (reference sequence). The CDR3: CASSPLMSLWAQFF. CDR3 bases: TGTGCCAGCAGTCCTTTAATGTCCCTGTGGGCGCAGTTCTTC.

The J gene is TRBJ2-5, the V gene TRBV15, with 11 bases lining up with TRBD1. This CDR3 contains 15 residues. Per germline, CDR1 LNHNV and CDR2 YYDKDF (reference sequence). J lost 5 bases, V lost 5 bases, and 7 bases had no gene match. DNA for the CDR3: TGTGCCACCAGCCGACGGACAGGGGGCAAGGAGACCCAGTACTTC. This gives the protein CATSRRTGGKETQYF. The full variable domain, with the rest looked up from reference TRBV15 and TRBJ2-5, is DAMVIQNPRYQVTQFGKPVTLSCSQTLNHNVMYWYQQKSSQAPKLLFHYYDKDFNNEADTPDNFQSRRPNTSFCFLDIRSPGLGDTAMYLCATSRRTGGKETQYFGPGTRLLVL.

The gene calls are TRBV25-1 and TRBJ2-7; D might be TRBD1 (5 bases). The CDR3 spans 14 residues. Trimming stripped 2 bases from V and 5 bases from J, with 13 bases between. Germline values: CDR1 MGHDK, CDR2 SYGVNS. CDR3 sequence (DNA): TGTGCCAGCAGTGAAGCAGGGAATTTGGACGAGCAGTACTTC. It codes for CASSEAGNLDEQYF.

This clonotype was found a few times. This rearrangement joins TRBV4-1 to TRBJ1-2, with 7 bases lining up with TRBD1. This CDR3 region has 16 residues. Trimming removed 2 bases from V and 8 bases from J; junction bases left unmatched: 14. Germline CDR1 and CDR2: MGHRA and YSYEKL. CDR3 sequence reads: CASSQRPAGGGQGYTF. CDR3 bases: TGCGCCAGCAGCCAACGTCCGGCAGGGGGAGGTCAGGGCTACACCTTC.

The chain uses TRBV9 and TRBJ2-1; 8 nucleotides line up with TRBD2. Per the germline V gene, CDR1 is SGDLS and CDR2 is YYNGEE. V shed 1 base, J shed 10 bases, and the junction held 13 bases outside the gene matches. This CDR3 spans 16 amino acids. CDR3 protein: CASSVRPAGGRSEQFF. CDR3 coding DNA: TGTGCCAGCAGCGTAAGGCCCGCGGGCGGGAGGAGCGAGCAGTTCTTC.

The chain joins TRBV15 to TRBJ1-3; weak D call: TRBD1 (6 bases). Deletions cut 3 bases from V and 0 bases from J, with 12 bases between. The CDR3 consists of 16 residues. Germline loops: CDR1 LNHNV, CDR2 YYDKDF (reference sequence). The CDR3 reads CATSRLYRDSGNTIYF. CDR3 in DNA: TGTGCCACCAGCAGGCTTTACAGGGACTCTGGAAACACCATATATTTT.

This clonotype was observed at least ten times. The chain couples TRBV6-6 to TRBJ2-7; D remains ambiguous. The CDR3 is 13 amino acids. Germline lookup yields CDR1 MNHNY and CDR2 SVGAGI (reference sequence). Trimming removed 7 bases from V and 2 bases from J, with 12 bases in between. The CDR3 nucleotides are TGTGCCAGCACCGAAGGGATCACCTACGAGCAGTACTTC. Protein sequence: CASTEGITYEQYF.

The V call is TRBV7-8, the J call TRBJ2-7; 8 bases agree with TRBD2. After removal of 0 bases from V and 5 bases from J, the junction contained 15 bases not matched to a gene. CDR1 and CDR2 (germline): SGHVS, FQNEAQ. CDR3 length: 18 residues. This chain's CDR3 is CASSLAGTSGPRSNEQYF. The CDR3 coding sequence is TGTGCCAGCAGCTTAGCGGGTACTAGCGGACCCCGCAGCAACGAGCAGTACTTC.

This chain links TRBV7-2 with TRBJ1-4; D unclear. The V gene lost 3 bases and the J gene lost 7 bases, with 15 bases spanning the gap. Per germline, CDR1 SGHTA and CDR2 FQGNSA. CDR3 size: 15 residues. As DNA, the CDR3 is TGTGCCAGCAGCTTTAACCGGGCCCTTGGTGAAAAACTGTTTTTT. Translation: CASSFNRALGEKLFF. The variable domain in full, with the rest retrieved from reference TRBV7-2 and TRBJ1-4, is GAGVSQSPSNKVTEKGKDVELRCDPISGHTALYWYRQSLGQGLEFLIYFQGNSAPDKSGLPSDRFSAERTGGSVSTLTIQRTQQEDSAVYLCASSFNRALGEKLFFGSGTQLSVL.

V is TRBV5-1 and J is TRBJ2-1; TRBD2 matches 11 bases. The CDR3 is 16 residues long. The germline gives CDR1 SGHRS, CDR2 YFSETQ. The junction had 3 bases not matched to a gene; V was cut back by 0 bases and J by 4 bases. CDR3 region: CASSLALAGGYNEQFF. The DNA of the CDR3 is TGCGCCAGCAGCTTGGCGCTAGCGGGAGGTTACAATGAGCAGTTCTTC.

Comment on this clonotype: This may be a read error: a much more frequent sequence differs by one nucleotide. This chain links TRBV6-5 with TRBJ1-2, with a weak D call TRBD1 (6 bases). Germline V gives CDR1 MNHEY, CDR2 SVGAGI. The CDR3 covers 14 residues. CDR3 loop: CASRRTANNHGYTF. For the CDR3, the DNA is TGTGCCAGCAGACGGACAGCGAATAACCATGGCTACACCTTC.

The chain employs TRBV4-3 and TRBJ2-2; the match to TRBD1 covers 8 bases. The V gene end was trimmed by 1 base and the J gene end by 5 bases; junction bases not matched to a gene: 3. Germline-derived CDR1 and CDR2 are LGHNA and YSLEER. The CDR3 is 15 residues long. In DNA form, the CDR3 reads TGCGCCAGCAGCCAAGGGGACAGGTTGACCGGGGAGCTGTTTTTT. Translated: CASSQGDRLTGELFF.

The chain employs TRBV20-1 and TRBJ2-2, with 9 bases fitting TRBD2. The CDR3 has 15 amino acids. The J segment lost 1 base and the V segment lost 5 bases, leaving 5 bases of the junction unmatched. The germline V gene encodes CDR1 DFQATT and CDR2 SNEGSKA (reference sequence). CDR3 region: CSAVRTSENTGELFF. The DNA for the CDR3 is TGCAGTGCTGTGAGGACTAGCGAGAACACCGGGGAGCTGTTTTTT.